These 30 T cell receptor beta chains originate from one sample sequenced in a study of cytomegalovirus exposure and HLA in healthy donors. PCR was performed using 60 Vbeta and 13 Jbeta primers. Only in-frame clones appear in the TCRdb table, and some are missing; sequencing was by immunoSEQ multiplex PCR. The top ten hold 5% to 6.5% of the sample, which has some 150,000 clones, almost 85% seen once. Sequencing input: PBMCs. These receptors were obtained from a man aged 25-45 years in good health and CMV-seropositive.

This chain connects TRBV10-1 to TRBJ2-2; a possible D gene is TRBD1 (5 bases). This CDR3 contains 15 residues. V was cut by 2 bases and J by 1 base, with 8 bases left in between. Germline CDR1 WNHNN, CDR2 SYGVQD (reference sequence). This chain's CDR3 is CASSESQGNTGELFF. The CDR3 DNA is TGCGCCAGCAGTGAGAGTCAGGGGAACACCGGGGAGCTGTTTTTT.

V and J are TRBV4-3 and TRBJ1-1; no clear D gene. This CDR3 has 14 amino acids. In germline, CDR1 is LGHNA, CDR2 YSLEER. V was clipped by 1 base and J by 7 bases, with 13 bases between them. The CDR3 DNA reads TGCGCCAGCAGCCAAGGTCCAACCTCGGGTGAAGCTTTCTTT. Amino acid sequence: CASSQGPTSGEAFF.

This clone was detected only once. V gene TRBV19 combines with J gene TRBJ2-1; unclear D gene. The germline gives CDR1 LNHDA, CDR2 SQIVND (reference sequence). CDR3 length equals 13 residues. V was shortened by 5 bases and J by 5 bases, with 10 bases between the two germline ends. The CDR3 here is CASSVLTHNEQFF. The CDR3 coding sequence is TGTGCCAGTAGTGTATTGACTCACAATGAGCAGTTCTTC.

For this clone: Other DNA sequences in the same sample also yield this CDR3. The CDR3 DNA is TGTGCCAGTAGTATAAGGGGTGAAAAACTGTTTTTT. Its protein is CASSIRGEKLFF. This chain links TRBV19 with TRBJ1-4, with a tentative D call TRBD1 (5 bases). This CDR3 is built from 12 residues. The germline V gene has CDR1 LNHDA and CDR2 SQIVND (reference sequence). V was clipped by 2 bases and J by 7 bases, with 5 bases between them.

The chain employs TRBV10-3 and TRBJ1-2; 8 positions match TRBD1. V lost 7 bases and J lost 2; bases outside the gene matches: 9. Germline CDR1 reads ENHRY; CDR2 reads SYGVKD. This CDR3 is built from 15 residues. This chain's CDR3 is CAINGQGPGNYGYTF. CDR3 nucleotides: TGTGCCATCAACGGACAGGGCCCGGGAAACTATGGCTACACCTTC.

This chain joins TRBV11-2 and TRBJ1-1; TRBD1 aligns across 8 bases. Germline V CDR1 and CDR2: SGHAT, FQNNGV. Trimming took 5 bases from V and 4 from J; bases not matched to a gene: 9. The CDR3 runs to 15 residues. CDR3 protein: CASSQGQGWSTEAFF. CDR3 nucleotide sequence: TGTGCCAGCAGCCAAGGACAGGGTTGGAGCACTGAAGCTTTCTTT.

The chain combines TRBV15 with TRBJ2-5; D possibly corresponds to TRBD1 (6 bases). Trimming took 6 bases from V and 4 from J, leaving 12 bases between them. This CDR3 comprises 13 residues. Germline assignment: CDR1 LNHNV and CDR2 YYDKDF (reference sequence). Here the CDR3 reads CATSTRGRETQYF. The CDR3 bases are TGTGCCACCAGTACCAGGGGTCGAGAGACCCAGTACTTC.

The V call is TRBV28, the J call TRBJ2-1; 12 bases map to TRBD2. The ends lost 4 bases at V and 2 bases at J; junction bases unmatched: 12. The CDR3 has 19 residues. Per the germline V gene, CDR1 is MDHEN and CDR2 is SYDVKM. Here the CDR3 DNA reads TGTGCCAGCAGTTCAGGGGCTAGCGGGAGGGCTCGTCCCTACAATGAGCAGTTCTTC. Translation: CASSSGASGRARPYNEQFF.

The J gene is TRBJ1-4, the V gene TRBV6-1; D not certain. In germline, CDR1 is MNHNS, CDR2 SASEGT. CDR3 length: 15 amino acids. Between the trimmed V and J ends, which lost 4 bases and 0 bases, there was a span of 9 bases. The CDR3 region is CASSVQEATNEKLFF. In DNA, the CDR3 is TGTGCCAGCAGTGTCCAGGAGGCAACTAATGAAAAACTGTTTTTT.

This clone turned up a few times. The chain carries TRBV30 and TRBJ1-2, with D perhaps matching TRBD1 (5 bases). The CDR3 is 14 residues long. Germline CDR1 GTSNPN, CDR2 SVGIG (reference sequence). Trimming took 1 base from V and 8 from J, leaving 17 bases between them. The CDR3 protein is CAWSAPPGWGGYTF. DNA of the CDR3: TGTGCCTGGAGTGCACCTCCAGGGTGGGGCGGCTACACCTTC.

The V call is TRBV21-1, the J call TRBJ1-2. TRBV21-1 is a pseudogene locus. The CDR3 extends over 16 amino acids. The CDR3, as DNA: TGTGCCAGCAGCAAAGAGCTGAGCGGCCGGCTCTATGGCTACACCTTC. Residues: CASSKELSGRLYGYTF.

The chain uses TRBV5-1 and TRBJ1-3; no firm D call. Germline V gives CDR1 SGHRS, CDR2 YFSETQ. The CDR3 contains 15 residues. Trimming took 0 bases from V and 4 from J, leaving 11 bases between them. In DNA form, the CDR3 reads TGCGCCAGCAGCTTGGATCCGGGATCGGGAAACACCATATATTTT. Translation: CASSLDPGSGNTIYF.

The chain links TRBV6-4 to TRBJ2-1; 11 nucleotides line up with TRBD1. With 10 bases clipped from V and 7 bases from J, the junction kept 6 bases outside the gene matches. The CDR3 extends over 13 amino acids. Germline lookup yields CDR1 MRHNA and CDR2 SNTAGT. The CDR3 loop is CATGQGAWNEQFF. DNA for the CDR3: TGTGCCACCGGACAGGGGGCTTGGAATGAGCAGTTCTTC.

The chain couples TRBV7-9 to TRBJ2-7, with a tentative D call TRBD1 (5 bases). This CDR3 spans 14 amino acids. V lost 5 bases and J 5 bases, leaving 16 bases between the germline ends. CDR1 is SEHNR, CDR2 FQNEAQ, per germline (reference sequence). CDR3 loop: CASSPPGNIHEQYF. The DNA for the CDR3 is TGTGCCAGCAGCCCCCCAGGGAATATCCACGAGCAGTACTTC.

This chain links TRBV7-8 with TRBJ1-3, with 7 nucleotides matching TRBD1. The CDR3 has 15 amino acids. Trimming removed 2 bases from V and 5 bases from J; junction bases left unmatched: 6. Germline CDR1 reads SGHVS; CDR2 reads FQNEAQ. The CDR3 bases are TGTGCCAGCAGCTTACTAGACAGGGTCCGAAACACCATATATTTT. It encodes CASSLLDRVRNTIYF. Using reference TRBV7-8 and TRBJ1-3 for the parts outside the CDR3, the full variable domain is GAGVSQSPRYKVAKRGQDVALRCDPISGHVSLFWYQQALGQGPEFLTYFQNEAQLDKSGLPSDRFFAERPEGSVSTLKIQRTQQEDSAVYLCASSLLDRVRNTIYFGEGSWLTVV.

The rearrangement links TRBV5-1 to TRBJ2-3; maybe TRBD2 (5 bases). Per the germline V gene, CDR1 is SGHRS and CDR2 is YFSETQ. The CDR3 runs to 15 residues. The V end lost 2 bases, the J end lost 6 bases, and 16 bases lay between the germline ends. The CDR3 spells CASSFGQPDSDTQYF. The CDR3, as DNA: TGCGCCAGCAGCTTTGGTCAACCGGACTCCGATACGCAGTATTTT.

The chain has TRBV11-2 and TRBJ1-2; 7 bases agree with TRBD1. Germline trimming cut 5 bases from V and 7 bases from J; bases unmatched to any gene: 7. The CDR3 length is 13 residues. Germline CDR1 reads SGHAT; CDR2 reads FQNNGV. The CDR3 here is CASSPTGESGYTF. Written as DNA, the CDR3 is TGTGCCAGCAGCCCTACAGGGGAAAGTGGCTACACCTTC. Full variable domain (outside the CDR3, taken from reference TRBV11-2 and TRBJ1-2): EAGVAQSPRYKIIEKRQSVAFWCNPISGHATLYWYQQILGQGPKLLIQFQNNGVVDDSQLPKDRFSAERLKGVDSTLKIQPAKLEDSAVYLCASSPTGESGYTFGSGTRLTVV.

A few counts support this clone. V and J are TRBV7-9 and TRBJ1-4, with D possibly matching TRBD1 (6 bases). Trimming removed 4 bases at V and 4 bases at J, with 10 bases between. Germline assignment: CDR1 SEHNR and CDR2 FQNEAQ (reference sequence). The CDR3 spans 14 residues. CDR3 DNA sequence: TGTGCCAGCAGCTCTGGACAGTTTAATGAAAAACTGTTTTTT. Its protein is CASSSGQFNEKLFF.

The V gene is TRBV28, the J gene TRBJ1-2, with 11 bases identical to TRBD1. The ends lost 6 bases at V and 4 bases at J; junction bases unmatched: 4. From germline, CDR1 is MDHEN and CDR2 SYDVKM. This CDR3 comprises 14 residues. CDR3 coding DNA: TGTGCCAGCAGAGGACAGGGGGCATTCTATGGCTACACCTTC. Translation: CASRGQGAFYGYTF.

The chain employs TRBV2 and TRBJ1-1; possibly TRBD1 for D (5 bases). Germline CDR1 and CDR2: SNHLY and FYNNEI. The CDR3 totals 14 residues. Trimming took off 6 bases at V and 2 bases at J, with 13 bases between the two ends. The CDR3 region has the DNA TGTGCCAGCAGCTGGACATTAACAAACACTGAAGCTTTCTTT. Amino acids: CASSWTLTNTEAFF.

V gene TRBV18 combines with J gene TRBJ1-1; TRBD1 is a possible D gene (5 bases). The CDR3 totals 15 residues. V lost 2 bases and J lost 1, with 11 bases in between. In germline, CDR1 is KGHSH, CDR2 LQKENI. For the CDR3, the DNA is TGTGCCAGCTCACCAGCGTGGACACCGAACACTGAAGCTTTCTTT. It codes for CASSPAWTPNTEAFF.

CDR3 protein: CASSLHRGEQYF. For the CDR3, the DNA is TGTGCCAGCAGTTTACACAGGGGTGAGCAGTACTTC. This sequence joins TRBV6-1 and TRBJ2-7; TRBD1 matches at 7 bases. The germline CDR1 and CDR2 sequences are MNHNS and SASEGT. V lost 5 bases, J lost 7 bases, and 5 bases stayed unmatched. CDR3 length equals 12 residues.

V gene TRBV5-1 combines with J gene TRBJ2-3; possible D gene TRBD2, 6 bases. The CDR3 consists of 14 residues. The ends were cut back, 4 bases at V and 5 bases at J, with 14 bases in the middle. Germline CDR1 SGHRS, CDR2 YFSETQ. In nucleotides, the CDR3 is TGCGCCAGCAGCGGGGGGAGCGAGGGAGATACGCAGTATTTT. Translated, it gives CASSGGSEGDTQYF.

The rearrangement links TRBV13 to TRBJ1-3; tentatively, D is TRBD1 (5 bases). V lost 3 bases, J lost 0 bases, and 9 bases lay in between. Germline V gene data show CDR1 as PRHDT and CDR2 as FYEKMQ (reference sequence). This CDR3 has 15 residues. DNA for the CDR3: TGTGCCAGCAGCTTCGCTGGACACTCTGGAAACACCATATATTTT. Its protein product is CASSFAGHSGNTIYF.

The J gene is TRBJ2-7, the V gene TRBV7-2, with TRBD2 matching over 10 bases. Germline V gene data show CDR1 as SGHTA and CDR2 as FQGNSA. The CDR3 is made up of 16 amino acids. Trimming cost V 1 base and J 2 bases; bases outside gene matches: 5. The CDR3 reads CASSLGSGLAAYEQYF. As DNA, the CDR3 is TGTGCCAGCAGCTTAGGGTCCGGACTAGCGGCCTACGAGCAGTACTTC.

The V gene is TRBV7-7, the J gene TRBJ2-2; D gene unclear. CDR1 is SSHAT and CDR2 is FNYEAQ in the germline V gene (reference sequence). V lost 1 base and J 2 bases, leaving 8 bases between the germline ends. The CDR3 loop spans 15 amino acids. The CDR3 loop is CASSLVGGNTGELFF. CDR3 in DNA: TGTGCCAGCAGCTTAGTCGGCGGCAACACCGGGGAGCTGTTTTTT.

This clone was seen a single time. One end of the junction varies from germline; a read error may be responsible. The J gene is TRBJ2-6, the V gene TRBV27; possibly TRBD2 for D (7 bases). CDR1 is MNHEY and CDR2 is SMNVEV in the germline V gene (reference sequence). The CDR3 runs to 18 residues. The DNA of the CDR3 is TGTGCCAGCAAGGGGGAGGGGGTCTTCACCTCTGGGGCCAACGGCCTGACTTTC. Protein sequence: CASKGEGVFTSGANGLTF.

V and J are TRBV5-1 and TRBJ2-1; D unresolved. This CDR3 contains 13 residues. Deletions cut 2 bases from V and 9 bases from J, with 12 bases between. CDR1 and CDR2 (germline): SGHRS, YFSETQ. The CDR3: CASSLLDYGEQFF. CDR3 DNA sequence: TGCGCCAGCAGCTTACTTGATTATGGTGAGCAGTTCTTC. The variable domain in full, with the rest retrieved from reference TRBV5-1 and TRBJ2-1, is KAGVTQTPRYLIKTRGQQVTLSCSPISGHRSVSWYQQTPGQGLQFLFEYFSETQRNKGNFPGRFSGRQFSNSRSEMNVSTLELGDSALYLCASSLLDYGEQFFGPGTRLTVL.

On this clone itself: At one boundary the junction diverges from the germline segment, which might be a read error. V and J are TRBV7-9 and TRBJ2-7, with D possibly matching TRBD2 (6 bases). Germline values: CDR1 SEHNR, CDR2 FQNEAQ (reference sequence). The CDR3 is made up of 11 amino acids. In DNA, the CDR3 is TGTTCCAGCGGGCTCTCCTACGAGCAGTACTTC. Its protein product is CSSGLSYEQYF. Full variable domain (missing parts from reference TRBV7-9 and TRBJ2-7): DTGVSQNPRHKITKRGQNVTFRCDPISEHNRLYWYRQTLGQGPEFLTYFQNEAQLEKSRLLSDRFSAERPKGSFSTLEIQRTEQGDSAMYLCSSGLSYEQYFGPGTRLTVT.

The rearrangement links TRBV9 to TRBJ1-1; 7 nucleotides match TRBD1. Germline V CDR1 and CDR2: SGDLS, YYNGEE. The CDR3 runs to 16 residues. V was clipped by 3 bases and J by 0 bases; unmatched bases: 8. CDR3: CASSEGAERLNTEAFF. The CDR3 coding sequence is TGTGCCAGCAGCGAGGGGGCGGAAAGACTGAACACTGAAGCTTTCTTT.